Below, 6 T cell receptor beta chains from the same sample are listed, as sequenced in a study of human T cells and chemical hapten exposure. From whole blood left unfractionated, total RNA was extracted. TCRdb re-derived calls from the 5' RACE reads in MiXCR, one entry per CDR3 protein. The data hold 70,000 to 85,000 distinct CDR3 sequences, with around a sixth observed a single time. These receptor sequences come from a female donor in good health.

This clonotype was seen a few times. The rearrangement joins TRBV28 to TRBJ2-1; tentative D call: TRBD2 (6 bases). Trimming removed 5 bases at V and 8 bases at J, with 16 bases between. The CDR3 runs 14 residues. Germline loops: CDR1 MDHEN, CDR2 SYDVKM. This CDR3 is CASSPTGRSDEQFF. The DNA for the CDR3 is TGTGCCAGCAGTCCCACGGGGAGGAGCGATGAGCAGTTCTTC.

This clonotype has only a few counts. This chain joins TRBV20-1 and TRBJ2-2; D is unresolved. Trimming removed 3 bases from V and 1 base from J, with 9 bases in between. The CDR3 is 14 amino acids. Germline V CDR1 and CDR2: DFQATT, SNEGSKA (reference sequence). CDR3 residues: CSASQDGNTGELFF. DNA for the CDR3: TGCAGTGCTAGCCAGGACGGGAACACCGGGGAGCTGTTTTTT.

This clonotype showed up just a few times. CDR3 DNA: TGTGCCACCTCCATCGGGGGATATGGACAGCCCCAGCATTTT. Its translation is CATSIGGYGQPQHF. The chain couples TRBV6-6 to TRBJ1-5; tentatively, D is TRBD1 (5 bases). This CDR3 is built from 14 residues. The V end lost 10 bases, the J end lost 7 bases, and 20 bases lay between the germline ends. Germline V gene sequence: CDR1 MNHNY, CDR2 SVGAGI (reference sequence).

The chain recombines TRBV28 with TRBJ2-3; 10 nucleotides line up with TRBD2. CDR1 is MDHEN and CDR2 is SYDVKM in the germline V gene. The CDR3 covers 15 residues. V was clipped by 5 bases and J by 6 bases; unmatched bases: 8. Here the CDR3 DNA reads TGTGCCAGCAGTACGATAGCGGGAGGCGAGGATACGCAGTATTTT. Translating gives CASSTIAGGEDTQYF.

In its sample, this clonotype was seen many times. CDR3 amino acids: CASSFGSGYTDTQYF. The CDR3 nucleotides read TGTGCCAGCAGTTTTGGTAGCGGGTACACAGATACGCAGTATTTT. The rearrangement joins TRBV28 to TRBJ2-3, with 7 bases fitting TRBD2. This CDR3 spans 15 amino acids. The germline V gene has CDR1 MDHEN and CDR2 SYDVKM. Trimming took 3 bases from V and 2 from J; bases not matched to a gene: 5.

V usage is TRBV27 and J usage is TRBJ1-6; D call uncertain. Trimming took 7 bases from V and 2 from J, leaving 9 bases between them. Per the germline V gene, CDR1 is MNHEY and CDR2 is SMNVEV (reference sequence). The CDR3 consists of 14 residues. In DNA, the CDR3 is TGTGCCAGCACAGGCGGAGCCTATAATTCACCCCTCCACTTT. This encodes CASTGGAYNSPLHF.